This TCR beta chain was sequenced during a study of blood T cell repertoires in COVID-19. Looking at the study overall: Samples of COVID-19 (acute and convalescent) were obtained from the United States, Italy and Spain. Sample material is recorded as cDNA or gDNA derived from T cells, B-cell-depleted T cells, or PBMCs.

Concerning this clone itself: Different DNA sequences within this sample yield the same CDR3.

Authors' processing steps: Amplified reference gene primers provided the basis for estimating nucleated cell counts. Profiling relied on immunoSEQ multiplex PCR, and the TCRdb table lists in-frame clones only, not all of them. That table gives V, J and clone size, and the DNA gave D and trimming. The repertoire holds tens of thousands of clones, with approximately 78% as singletons. Source material: peripheral blood. The receptor's source is a human donor in a cohort sampled during active COVID-19.

The CDR3 bases are TGTGCCAGTAGTGCCCGGGACAGGGGCTTCTACGAGCAGTACTTC. Translating it yields CASSARDRGFYEQYF. The V gene is TRBV19, the J gene TRBJ2-7; 10 bases agree with TRBD1. The CDR3 consists of 15 residues. Germline CDR1 and CDR2: LNHDA and SQIVND (reference sequence). Trimming took 5 bases from V and 3 from J; bases not matched to a gene: 7. Full variable domain (missing parts from reference TRBV19 and TRBJ2-7): DGGITQSPKYLFRKEGQNVTLSCEQNLNHDAMYWYRQDPGQGLRLIYYSQIVNDFQKGDIAEGYSVSREKKESFPLTVTSAQKNPTAFYLCASSARDRGFYEQYFGPGTRLTVT.